One sample yielded the 27 T cell receptor beta chains listed below, sequenced in a study of Graves' ophthalmopathy and Graves' hyperthyroidism. Scientists amplified the TCR beta CDR3 regions from RNA transcripts. HTBI primers primed a first-round RT-PCR, and a second-round multiplex PCR followed. TCRdb analysed the multiplex PCR reads with MiXCR anew, one entry per CDR3 protein. The data contain over 500,000 distinct CDR3 sequences, over 20% of them singletons. What was sequenced was peripheral blood. Receptors originate from a woman aged 18-29 years with stable Graves' hyperthyroidism. Some clones in this sample may be carry-over from other donors' samples.

This clonotype was seen repeatedly, ten times or more. The chain uses TRBV6-1 and TRBJ2-3, with 9 positions matching TRBD2. Germline CDR1 is MNHNS and CDR2 is SASEGT. The CDR3 has 15 residues. Losses at the gene ends were 1 base for V and 6 bases for J; bases not matched to a gene: 5. CDR3 coding DNA: TGTGCCAGCAGTGAAGGTAGCGGGGGTCAGGATACGCAGTATTTT. Translating it yields CASSEGSGGQDTQYF.

This clonotype occurred many times. The chain combines TRBV20-1 with TRBJ1-3; no clear D. This CDR3 has 15 residues. CDR1 and CDR2 from the germline V gene are DFQATT and SNEGSKA (reference sequence). The V end was cut by 2 bases, the J end by 0 bases, with 11 bases between. DNA for the CDR3: TGCAGTGCTAGACGTACACTGGACTCTGGAAACACCATATATTTT. Residues: CSARRTLDSGNTIYF.

This clonotype was picked up many times. V and J are TRBV6-2 or TRBV6-3 and TRBJ1-1; D is unresolved. This CDR3 spans 17 amino acids. Trimming cost V 2 bases and J 1 base, with 17 bases left between them. CDR1 and CDR2 from the germline V gene are MNHEY and SVGEGT. As DNA, the CDR3 is TGTGCCAGCAGTTACAGTAGTCTAGGACCTTCGAACACTGAAGCTTTCTTT. Residues: CASSYSSLGPSNTEAFF.

This clonotype was seen repeatedly, ten times or more. The chain has TRBV4-2 and TRBJ2-7, with D possibly being TRBD1 (5 bases). From germline, CDR1 is LGHNA and CDR2 YNFKEQ. V lost 1 base and J lost 9, with 19 bases in between. The CDR3 sequence is 15 residues long. The CDR3 loop is CASSQVPLAGFGQYF. The CDR3 DNA follows: TGTGCCAGCAGCCAAGTCCCCCTCGCAGGGTTCGGGCAGTACTTC.

The V gene is TRBV30, the J gene TRBJ2-2, with D tentatively TRBD1 (5 bases). Germline CDR1 GTSNPN, CDR2 SVGIG (reference sequence). The V end was cut by 3 bases, the J end by 3 bases, with 8 bases between. The CDR3 has 13 amino acids. The DNA for the CDR3 is TGTGCCTGGAGGACACAGGACACCGGGGAGCTGTTTTTT. Protein: CAWRTQDTGELFF.

In regard to this clonotype: A much more abundant neighbour one base away suggests this may be a read error. J is TRBJ2-5 and V is TRBV7-2; D remains ambiguous. This CDR3 is built from 13 residues. The germline V gene encodes CDR1 SGHTA and CDR2 FQGNSA. V dropped 1 base and J dropped 4 bases, with 7 bases sitting between them. This chain's CDR3 is CASSLVSRETQYF. Written as DNA, the CDR3 is TGTGCCAGCAGCTTAGTTAGTCGAGAGACCCAGTACTTC.

This clonotype was counted between two and nine times. The V and J genes are TRBV11-2 and TRBJ2-5; TRBD1 matches at 9 bases. The ends lost 0 bases at V and 5 bases at J; junction bases unmatched: 7. This CDR3 is built from 16 residues. Germline CDR1 and CDR2: SGHAT and FQNNGV. CDR3 sequence: CASSLDRWTGVETQYF. CDR3 in DNA: TGTGCCAGCAGCTTAGATAGGTGGACAGGGGTGGAGACCCAGTACTTC.

The table lists this clonotype with many counts. The CDR3 DNA reads TGCAGTGCGGGACAGCAGAACTATGGCTACACCTTC. Encoded protein: CSAGQQNYGYTF. The chain carries TRBV20-1 and TRBJ1-2; 7 nucleotides agree with TRBD1. CDR1 and CDR2 from the germline V gene are DFQATT and SNEGSKA (reference sequence). With 6 bases clipped from V and 2 bases from J, the junction kept 3 bases outside the gene matches. The CDR3 extends over 12 amino acids.

J is TRBJ2-2 and V is TRBV20-1; 15 bases fit TRBD2. V was clipped by 5 bases and J by 4 bases; unmatched bases: 11. Germline CDR1 is DFQATT and CDR2 is SNEGSKA (reference sequence). The CDR3 loop spans 18 amino acids. DNA of the CDR3: TGCAGTGCTTCCCTCGGGACTAGCGGGAGGATGGGCACCGGGGAGCTGTTTTTT. This translates into CSASLGTSGRMGTGELFF.

The chain combines TRBV12-3 or TRBV12-4 with TRBJ1-1; no definite D call. The CDR3 loop spans 14 amino acids. Trimming pared 5 bases from V and 1 base from J, leaving 11 bases between. CDR3 in DNA: TGTGCCAGCAGTGAACGGTTTGCGAACACTGAAGCTTTCTTT. Amino acids: CASSERFANTEAFF.

In its sample, this clonotype was seen a few times. The chain combines TRBV6-5 with TRBJ1-2, with D hard to call. The CDR3 runs 16 residues. With 2 bases removed from V and 4 bases from J, the gap between germline ends came to 17 bases. The germline gives CDR1 MNHEY, CDR2 SVGAGI. The CDR3 sequence: CASSYREPSGTYGYTF. The CDR3, as DNA: TGTGCCAGCAGTTACCGGGAACCATCCGGAACCTATGGCTACACCTTC.

The table lists this clonotype with many counts. The chain recombines TRBV28 with TRBJ1-2; D remains ambiguous. V gave up 1 base and J gave up 5 bases, with 8 bases separating them. Germline V CDR1 and CDR2: MDHEN, SYDVKM. This CDR3 region has 13 residues. CDR3 nucleotide sequence: TGTGCCAGCAGTTTATTGCAGAAATATGGCTACACCTTC. Translating gives CASSLLQKYGYTF.

In DNA form, the CDR3 reads TGTGCCAGCAGTTTGTCCTGGCCAGGCGAGACCCAGTACTTC. It encodes CASSLSWPGETQYF. The rearrangement uses TRBV12-3 or TRBV12-4 and TRBJ2-5; D gene ambiguous. The CDR3 totals 14 residues. V was pared by 3 bases and J by 5 bases, with 13 bases between.

This clonotype was found many times. This chain links TRBV19 with TRBJ1-2, with 11 bases fitting TRBD1. Germline trimming cut 7 bases from V and 3 bases from J; bases unmatched to any gene: 7. Per germline, CDR1 LNHDA and CDR2 SQIVND (reference sequence). The CDR3 runs 15 residues. The CDR3 region has the DNA TGTGCCAGTAATGATCGGACAGGGGGCCACTATGGCTACACCTTC. Translating gives CASNDRTGGHYGYTF.

The sample holds a few counts of this clonotype. This sequence joins TRBV5-1 and TRBJ2-2; D unclear. V lost 0 bases and J lost 0, with 6 bases in between. Germline CDR1 and CDR2: SGHRS and YFSETQ. The length of the CDR3 is 15 residues. CDR3 DNA: TGCGCCAGCAGCTTGGGCAGCACGAACACCGGGGAGCTGTTTTTT. Translation gives CASSLGSTNTGELFF.

This clonotype was recorded a few times. V gene TRBV29-1 combines with J gene TRBJ2-5; no reliable D call. Germline values: CDR1 SQVTM, CDR2 ANQGSEA. The germline V and J ends were trimmed by 3 bases and 3 bases, with 14 bases remaining between them. This CDR3 region has 14 residues. CDR3 amino acids: CSVDAGPGKETQYF. In DNA, the CDR3 is TGCAGCGTTGACGCCGGTCCCGGAAAAGAGACCCAGTACTTC.

This clonotype came up many times. The chain employs TRBV5-1 and TRBJ1-1; no definite D call. This CDR3 spans 15 amino acids. Looked up from germline, CDR1 is SGHRS and CDR2 is YFSETQ. The V gene lost 7 bases and the J gene lost 2 bases, with 18 bases spanning the gap. The CDR3 bases are TGCGCCAGCTCGGAGTCCCCTACAACTAACACTGAAGCTTTCTTT. Residues: CASSESPTTNTEAFF.

This clonotype was seen repeatedly, ten times or more. The chain joins TRBV4-1 to TRBJ2-7; D is possibly TRBD2 (5 bases). This CDR3 spans 14 amino acids. In germline, CDR1 is MGHRA, CDR2 YSYEKL. Trimming cost V 1 base and J 1 base, with 8 bases left between them. CDR3: CASSQVEASYEQYF. CDR3 bases: TGCGCCAGCAGCCAAGTGGAGGCTTCCTACGAGCAGTACTTC.

This clonotype was picked up many times. V is TRBV29-1 and J is TRBJ2-7, with TRBD2 matching over 7 bases. Losses at the gene ends were 7 bases for V and 1 base for J; bases not matched to a gene: 7. From germline, CDR1 is SQVTM and CDR2 ANQGSEA. The CDR3 is made up of 13 amino acids. The CDR3 DNA is TGCAGCGCCCTGGGGGGGGTTTCCTACGAGCAGTACTTC. Translated, it gives CSALGGVSYEQYF.

This clonotype was recorded at least ten times. The chain couples TRBV6-5 to TRBJ1-1; 9 positions agree with TRBD1. The V and J ends lost 2 bases and 1 base, in that order; junction bases with no gene match: 5. The CDR3 is 16 residues long. CDR1 and CDR2 (germline): MNHEY, SVGAGI. CDR3 DNA: TGTGCCAGCAGTTACGCCACAGGGGGCGGGAACACTGAAGCTTTCTTT. Protein sequence: CASSYATGGGNTEAFF.

V gene TRBV28 combines with J gene TRBJ2-2; D gene ambiguous. Between the trimmed V and J ends, which lost 3 bases and 6 bases, there was a span of 17 bases. The CDR3 runs to 16 residues. CDR1 is MDHEN, CDR2 SYDVKM, per germline. CDR3 nucleotides: TGTGCCAGCAGTTTGGCCTCCACCATACCGGCCGGGGAGCTGTTTTTT. Translating it yields CASSLASTIPAGELFF.

This clonotype was counted many times. This chain connects TRBV6-2 or TRBV6-3 to TRBJ1-2; D is uncertain. This CDR3 region has 15 residues. V was clipped by 2 bases and J by 4 bases, with 14 bases between them. Germline values: CDR1 MNHEY, CDR2 SVGEGT. CDR3 bases: TGTGCCAGCAGTTACGTTGGGCGGAAACTCTATGGCTACACCTTC. It codes for CASSYVGRKLYGYTF.

This clonotype was recorded many times. This sequence joins TRBV3-1 and TRBJ2-5, with a possible D match to TRBD2 (5 bases). This CDR3 region has 14 residues. V was trimmed by 5 bases and J by 1 base, leaving 11 bases between them. CDR1 is LGHDT and CDR2 is YNNKEL in the germline V gene (reference sequence). The CDR3, as DNA: TGTGCCAGCAGCGCCGGGAACGTCCAAGAGACCCAGTACTTC. Encoded protein: CASSAGNVQETQYF.

This clonotype was recorded once. The rearrangement uses TRBV9 and TRBJ1-1; a weak D match, TRBD1 (5 bases). The CDR3 has 14 residues. Trimming cost V 4 bases and J 6 bases, with 16 bases left between them. The germline V gene has CDR1 SGDLS and CDR2 YYNGEE. The CDR3, as DNA: TGTGCCAGCAGCCCTCTACTACGGGGGGCTGAAGCTTTCTTT. Amino acid sequence: CASSPLLRGAEAFF.

This clonotype was recorded at least ten times. The chain employs TRBV11-2 and TRBJ2-5; D possibly corresponds to TRBD2 (5 bases). Germline V gene data show CDR1 as SGHAT and CDR2 as FQNNGV. Trimming pared 1 base from V and 4 bases from J, leaving 16 bases between. The CDR3 loop spans 16 amino acids. CDR3 sequence (DNA): TGTGCCAGCAGCTTAGGATGGACCGCCGAGGGAGAGACCCAGTACTTC. It is translated as CASSLGWTAEGETQYF.

There are many counts of this clonotype. This chain links TRBV27 with TRBJ1-1; the D gene is possibly TRBD1 (6 bases). Germline V gene sequence: CDR1 MNHEY, CDR2 SMNVEV (reference sequence). The germline V and J ends were trimmed by 5 bases and 2 bases, with 18 bases remaining between them. This CDR3 region has 16 residues. CDR3 coding DNA: TGTGCCAGCAGTACCCAACGCCGGGACATAAACACTGAAGCTTTCTTT. As protein: CASSTQRRDINTEAFF.

The chain is built from TRBV30 and TRBJ2-6; D ambiguous. The CDR3 totals 14 residues. The germline CDR1 and CDR2 sequences are GTSNPN and SVGIG (reference sequence). V was pared by 1 base and J by 3 bases, with 7 bases between. The CDR3 DNA is TGTGCCTGGAGTGAGGGTTTTGGGGCCAACGTCCTGACTTTC. It translates to CAWSEGFGANVLTF.